A single sample is the source of the 22 T cell receptor beta chains below, sequenced in a study of T-cell reconstitution after alpha-beta-depleted transplantation in children. The library targeted TCRbeta and was prepared with unique molecular identifiers. TCRdb re-called the PCR reads through MiXCR, storing one row per CDR3 protein. The table includes about 310,000 distinct CDR3 sequences, around 25% detected once. The sample consisted of PBMCs, mostly from graft donor cells, taken 180 days after TCRalphabeta/CD19-depleted stem cell transplant. The receptors were sampled from a male patient younger than 18 who had a stem cell transplant for acute lymphoblastic leukemia, so the T cells may come from the graft donor.

This sequence joins TRBV4-2 and TRBJ2-1, with D perhaps matching TRBD2 (6 bases). The germline V and J ends were trimmed by 0 bases and 3 bases, with 21 bases remaining between them. This CDR3 is 19 amino acids long. The V gene's germline CDR1 is LGHNA and CDR2 YNFKEQ. CDR3 bases: TGTGCCAGCAGCCAAGATTTGGGAATAGCGGCGAAGAACTACAATGAGCAGTTCTTC. Residues: CASSQDLGIAAKNYNEQFF.

This clonotype was found a few times. This CDR3 is CASSLKIYEQFF. In DNA form, the CDR3 reads TGTGCCAGCAGTTTAAAAATCTATGAGCAGTTCTTC. V gene TRBV12-3 or TRBV12-4 combines with J gene TRBJ2-1; no reliable D call. The CDR3 sequence is 12 residues long. V lost 2 bases and J 8 bases, leaving 7 bases between the germline ends.

This chain links TRBV5-1 with TRBJ2-4; 13 bases are shared with TRBD2. The CDR3 loop spans 16 amino acids. Germline CDR1 and CDR2: SGHRS and YFSETQ. V trimming: 5 bases; J trimming: 7 bases; junction bases outside the gene matches: 9. The CDR3 DNA follows: TGCGCCAGCAGTTGGGGGACTAGCGGGAAAATGAACATTCAGTACTTC. As protein: CASSWGTSGKMNIQYF.

Here the CDR3 reads CASSLAPGQGPYTQYF. CDR3 sequence (DNA): TGTGCCAGCAGCTTAGCGCCGGGACAGGGGCCATATACGCAGTATTTT. The chain employs TRBV7-6 and TRBJ2-3, with TRBD1 identical over 10 bases. V dropped 0 bases and J dropped 7; count of bases not matched to a gene: 7. Germline-derived CDR1 and CDR2 are SGHVS and FNYEAQ. The CDR3 is 16 residues long.

V gene TRBV11-2 combines with J gene TRBJ1-2; D is perhaps TRBD1 (6 bases). The V and J ends lost 2 bases and 0 bases respectively, with 19 bases between them. The CDR3 extends over 18 amino acids. The germline CDR1 and CDR2 sequences are SGHAT and FQNNGV. DNA for the CDR3: TGTGCCAGCAGCTTATCTCGTACAGGGCCACAGACTAACTATGGCTACACCTTC. This translates into CASSLSRTGPQTNYGYTF.

The table lists this clonotype with a few counts. The CDR3 bases are TGCGCCAGCAGCCAAGAGGGTTGGAACATTCAGTACTTC. Protein sequence: CASSQEGWNIQYF. V usage is TRBV4-1 and J usage is TRBJ2-4; D remains ambiguous. Germline-derived CDR1 and CDR2 are MGHRA and YSYEKL. Trimming shortened V by 0 bases and J by 7 bases, and 7 bases separated the two germline ends. This CDR3 is built from 13 residues.

The CDR3 spells CASSPREPTYEQYF. CDR3 nucleotide sequence: TGTGCCAGCAGCCCCAGGGAACCTACCTACGAGCAGTACTTC. J is TRBJ2-7 and V is TRBV7-9; D might be TRBD1 (5 bases). Trimming cost V 5 bases and J 2 bases, with 13 bases left between them. Germline assignment: CDR1 SEHNR and CDR2 FQNEAQ (reference sequence). The CDR3 has 14 amino acids.

The J gene is TRBJ1-5, the V gene TRBV3-1; D is uncertain. CDR3 size: 17 residues. The ends were cut back, 0 bases at V and 0 bases at J, with 12 bases in the middle. The V gene's germline CDR1 is LGHDT and CDR2 YNNKEL (reference sequence). The CDR3 sequence: CASSQDGFTNSNQPQHF. The CDR3 nucleotides are TGTGCCAGCAGCCAAGACGGATTTACGAATAGCAATCAGCCCCAGCATTTT.

This clonotype was seen a few times. This chain uses TRBV5-1 with TRBJ2-7, with D unresolved. V was trimmed by 3 bases and J by 8 bases, leaving 21 bases between them. Germline V gene lookup returns CDR1 SGHRS and CDR2 YFSETQ. CDR3 size: 15 residues. CDR3 in DNA: TGCGCCAGCAGCTCCGCCGACAAGAGGTACGACAAGCAGTACTTC. This codes for CASSSADKRYDKQYF.

Many counts were recorded for this clonotype. V gene TRBV5-1 combines with J gene TRBJ2-3; TRBD2 matches at 10 bases. This CDR3 has 14 residues. CDR1 and CDR2 (germline): SGHRS, YFSETQ. V was pared by 10 bases and J by 4 bases, with 9 bases of the junction left unmatched. The DNA of the CDR3 is TGCGCCGGATCCCTAGCGGGAGTGTCAGATACGCAGTATTTT. Its protein product is CAGSLAGVSDTQYF.

V gene TRBV27 combines with J gene TRBJ1-4; possible D gene TRBD1, 5 bases. The CDR3 loop spans 16 amino acids. Germline assignment: CDR1 MNHEY and CDR2 SMNVEV (reference sequence). With 9 bases removed from V and 2 bases from J, the gap between germline ends came to 19 bases. CDR3 sequence: CARVWGSQRTNEKLFF. The CDR3 DNA reads as TGTGCCAGAGTATGGGGCAGCCAGAGGACTAATGAAAAACTGTTTTTT.

V usage is TRBV9 and J usage is TRBJ2-7; D not resolved. CDR1 is SGDLS, CDR2 YYNGEE, per germline. Between the trimmed V and J ends, which lost 0 bases and 4 bases, there was a span of 11 bases. This CDR3 comprises 14 residues. DNA of the CDR3: TGTGCCAGCAGCGTAGCCTCTACTTCATACGAGCAGTACTTC. Translating gives CASSVASTSYEQYF.

The rearrangement links TRBV13 to TRBJ1-1; 11 nucleotides align to TRBD1. Germline CDR1 PRHDT, CDR2 FYEKMQ (reference sequence). The CDR3 consists of 16 residues. V lost 4 bases to trimming and J lost 1 base; unmatched junction nucleotides: 5. Here the CDR3 DNA reads TGTGCCAGCAGCTCTAGGACAGGGGGCCCGAACACTGAAGCTTTCTTT. Translating it yields CASSSRTGGPNTEAFF.

This clonotype was seen more than once but under ten times. This sequence joins TRBV11-2 and TRBJ1-1; D call uncertain. There are 15 residues in the CDR3. CDR1 is SGHAT, CDR2 FQNNGV, per germline. Trimming took 1 base from V and 0 from J, leaving 9 bases between them. CDR3 loop: CASSLVTELNTEAFF. The CDR3 DNA reads as TGTGCCAGCAGCTTAGTAACTGAGTTGAACACTGAAGCTTTCTTT.

V gene TRBV12-3 or TRBV12-4 combines with J gene TRBJ1-1; 8 bases fit TRBD1. V lost 4 bases, J lost 11 bases, and 12 bases stayed unmatched. CDR3 size: 14 residues. CDR3 protein: CASSSQGARMRAFF. The CDR3 nucleotides are TGTGCCAGCAGTTCGCAGGGGGCGCGGATGCGTGCTTTCTTT.

The chain combines TRBV19 with TRBJ1-2; D remains unclear. The CDR3 sequence is 12 residues long. The germline V gene has CDR1 LNHDA and CDR2 SQIVND (reference sequence). Trimming left V 5 bases short and J 1 base short, with 5 bases between. CDR3 in amino acids: CASSRSNYGYTF. In nucleotides, the CDR3 is TGTGCCAGTAGTCGGAGTAACTATGGCTACACCTTC.

V is TRBV5-1 and J is TRBJ1-3; 9 nucleotides agree with TRBD1. The junction had 1 base not matched to a gene; V was cut back by 2 bases and J by 4 bases. Germline loops: CDR1 SGHRS, CDR2 YFSETQ. The CDR3 consists of 14 residues. The CDR3 DNA reads as TGCGCCAGCAGCTTTGACAGGGGGGGAAACACCATATATTTT. Protein product: CASSFDRGGNTIYF.

The chain joins TRBV10-3 to TRBJ1-5, with no clear D. The ends were cut back, 0 bases at V and 5 bases at J, with 11 bases in the middle. Germline V gene sequence: CDR1 ENHRY, CDR2 SYGVKD. CDR3 size: 15 residues. CDR3 DNA sequence: TGTGCCATCAGTGAGTCTGCGTTAAGGGATCAGCCCCAGCATTTT. It codes for CAISESALRDQPQHF.

The sample holds a few counts of this clonotype. The chain carries TRBV5-1 and TRBJ2-5; no clear D. The germline V gene encodes CDR1 SGHRS and CDR2 YFSETQ. The V and J ends lost 6 bases and 1 base respectively, with 10 bases between them. The CDR3 runs 13 residues. The CDR3 loop reads CASTSLSQETQYF. The CDR3 coding sequence is TGCGCCAGCACCTCCCTTAGCCAAGAGACCCAGTACTTC.

This chain connects TRBV12-3 or TRBV12-4 to TRBJ2-7; the match to TRBD2 covers 11 bases. V lost 5 bases, J lost 5 bases, and 2 bases stayed unmatched. The CDR3 spans 13 residues. CDR3 in DNA: TGTGCCAGCAGTCTACTAGCGGGAGACGAGCAGTACTTC. Amino acids: CASSLLAGDEQYF.

J is TRBJ1-2 and V is TRBV3-1, with a possible D match to TRBD1 (6 bases). CDR1 LGHDT and CDR2 YNNKEL come from the germline V gene (reference sequence). The CDR3 is made up of 13 amino acids. Trimming shortened V by 6 bases and J by 7 bases, and 15 bases separated the two germline ends. CDR3 DNA sequence: TGTGCCAGCAGAAGGACAGCTTCGCGTGGCTACACCTTC. This translates into CASRRTASRGYTF.

The chain uses TRBV5-1 and TRBJ2-1; TRBD2 matches 11 bases. The CDR3 has 15 amino acids. V dropped 1 base and J dropped 6; count of bases not matched to a gene: 3. Germline CDR1 is SGHRS and CDR2 is YFSETQ. The chain's CDR3 is CASSLPLAGANEQFF. CDR3 nucleotides: TGCGCCAGCAGCTTGCCACTAGCGGGAGCCAATGAGCAGTTCTTC.